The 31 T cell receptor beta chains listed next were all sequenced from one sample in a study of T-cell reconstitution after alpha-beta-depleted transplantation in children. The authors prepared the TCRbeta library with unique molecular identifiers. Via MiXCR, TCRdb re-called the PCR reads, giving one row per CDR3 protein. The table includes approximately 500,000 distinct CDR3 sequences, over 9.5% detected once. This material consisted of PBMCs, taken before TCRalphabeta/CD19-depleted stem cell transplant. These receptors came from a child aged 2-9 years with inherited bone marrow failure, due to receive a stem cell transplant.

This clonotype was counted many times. This CDR3 is CSVEGSTYEQYF. CDR3 sequence (DNA): TGCAGCGTTGAGGGCAGTACCTACGAGCAGTACTTC. The rearrangement links TRBV29-1 to TRBJ2-7; no firm D call. The germline V gene encodes CDR1 SQVTM and CDR2 ANQGSEA. Trimming took 3 bases from V and 2 from J, leaving 8 bases between them. There are 12 residues in the CDR3.

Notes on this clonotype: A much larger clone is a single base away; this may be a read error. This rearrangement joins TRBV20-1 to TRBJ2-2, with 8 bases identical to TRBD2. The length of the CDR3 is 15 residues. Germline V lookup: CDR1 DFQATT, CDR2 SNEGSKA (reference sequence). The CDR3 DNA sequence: TGCAGTGCTAGACGCGCGACTAGCGAGGCCGGGGCGCTGTTTTTT. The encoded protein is CSARRATSEAGALFF.

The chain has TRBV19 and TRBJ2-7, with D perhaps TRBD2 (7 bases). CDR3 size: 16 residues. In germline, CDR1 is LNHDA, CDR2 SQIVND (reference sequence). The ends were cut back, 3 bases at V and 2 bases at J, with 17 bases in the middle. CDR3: CASSMNFGGATYEQYF. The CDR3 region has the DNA TGTGCCAGTAGTATGAACTTTGGGGGGGCCACCTACGAGCAGTACTTC.

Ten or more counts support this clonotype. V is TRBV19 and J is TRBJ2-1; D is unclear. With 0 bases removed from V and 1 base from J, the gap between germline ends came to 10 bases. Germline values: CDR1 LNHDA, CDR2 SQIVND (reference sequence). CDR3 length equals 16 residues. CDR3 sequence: CASSIDHLVSYNEQFF. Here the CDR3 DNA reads TGTGCCAGTAGTATAGATCACTTGGTTTCCTACAATGAGCAGTTCTTC.

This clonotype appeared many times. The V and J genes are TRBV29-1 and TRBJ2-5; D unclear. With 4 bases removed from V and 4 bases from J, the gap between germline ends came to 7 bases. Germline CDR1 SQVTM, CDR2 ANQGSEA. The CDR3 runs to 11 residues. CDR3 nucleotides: TGCAGCGTTGTGTTAGCAGAGACCCAGTACTTC. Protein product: CSVVLAETQYF. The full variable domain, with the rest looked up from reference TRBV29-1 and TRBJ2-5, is SAVISQKPSRDICQRGTSLTIQCQVDSQVTMMFWYRQQPGQSLTLIATANQGSEATYESGFVIDKFPISRPNLTFSTLTVSNMSPEDSSIYLCSVVLAETQYFGPGTRLLVL.

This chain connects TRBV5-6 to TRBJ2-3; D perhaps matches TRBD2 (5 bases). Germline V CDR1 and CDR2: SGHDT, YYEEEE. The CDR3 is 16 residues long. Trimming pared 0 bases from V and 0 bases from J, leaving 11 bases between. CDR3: CASSLARGISTDTQYF. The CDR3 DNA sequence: TGTGCCAGCAGCTTGGCTCGAGGGATTAGCACAGATACGCAGTATTTT.

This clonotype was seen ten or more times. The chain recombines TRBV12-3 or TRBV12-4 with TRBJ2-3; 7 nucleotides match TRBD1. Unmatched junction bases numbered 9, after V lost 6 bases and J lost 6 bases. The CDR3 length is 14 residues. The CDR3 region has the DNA TGTGCCAGCAGAAGACAGGGCCGGCGGGATACGCAGTATTTT. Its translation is CASRRQGRRDTQYF.

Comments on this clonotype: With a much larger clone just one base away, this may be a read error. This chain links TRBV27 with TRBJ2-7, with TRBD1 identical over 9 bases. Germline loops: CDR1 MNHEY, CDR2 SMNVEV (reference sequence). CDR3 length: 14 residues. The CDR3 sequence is CASSSGTGLYGQYF. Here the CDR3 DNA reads TGTGCCAGCAGCTCCGGGACAGGGCTCTACGGGCAGTACTTC.

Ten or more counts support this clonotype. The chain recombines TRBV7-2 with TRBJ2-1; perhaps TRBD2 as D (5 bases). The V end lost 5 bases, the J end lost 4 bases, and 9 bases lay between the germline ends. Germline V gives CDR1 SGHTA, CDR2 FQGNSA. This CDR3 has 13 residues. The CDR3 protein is CASSPREYNEQFF. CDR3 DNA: TGTGCCAGCAGCCCCCGGGAATACAATGAGCAGTTCTTC.

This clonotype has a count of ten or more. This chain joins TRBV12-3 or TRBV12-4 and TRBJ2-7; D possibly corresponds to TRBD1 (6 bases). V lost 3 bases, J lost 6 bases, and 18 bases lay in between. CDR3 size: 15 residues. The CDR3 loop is CASSLEAGVFGEQYF. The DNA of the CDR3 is TGTGCCAGCAGTTTGGAAGCAGGGGTATTTGGCGAGCAGTACTTC.

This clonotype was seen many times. DNA of the CDR3: TGCGCCAGCAGCCTCGACAGGGGGGACACCGGGGAGCTGTTTTTT. It encodes CASSLDRGDTGELFF. This chain connects TRBV5-1 to TRBJ2-2; TRBD1 aligns across 9 bases. Germline V CDR1 and CDR2: SGHRS, YFSETQ. V dropped 4 bases and J dropped 3; count of bases not matched to a gene: 4. The CDR3 is 15 residues long.

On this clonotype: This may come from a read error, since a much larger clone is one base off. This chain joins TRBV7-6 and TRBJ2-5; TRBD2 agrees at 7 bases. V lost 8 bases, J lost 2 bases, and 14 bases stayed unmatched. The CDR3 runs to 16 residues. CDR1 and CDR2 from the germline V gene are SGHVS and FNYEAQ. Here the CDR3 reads CASYLPPGGQQETQYF. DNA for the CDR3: TGTGCCAGCTACTTACCCCCGGGAGGCCAACAAGAGACCCAGTACTTC. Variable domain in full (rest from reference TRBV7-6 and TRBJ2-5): GAGVSQSPRYKVTKRGQDVALRCDPISGHVSLYWYRQALGQGPEFLTYFNYEAQQDKSGLPNDRFSAERPEGSISTLTIQRTEQRDSAMYRCASYLPPGGQQETQYFGPGTRLLVL.

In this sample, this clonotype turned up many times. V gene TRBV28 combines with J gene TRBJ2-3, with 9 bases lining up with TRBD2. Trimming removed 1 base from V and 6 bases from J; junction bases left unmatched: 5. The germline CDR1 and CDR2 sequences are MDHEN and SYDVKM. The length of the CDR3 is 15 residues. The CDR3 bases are TGTGCCAGCAGTTTATTGCGGGAGGGACGGGATACGCAGTATTTT. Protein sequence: CASSLLREGRDTQYF. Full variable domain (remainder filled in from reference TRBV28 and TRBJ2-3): DVKVTQSSRYLVKRTGEKVFLECVQDMDHENMFWYRQDPGLGLRLIYFSYDVKMKEKGDIPEGYSVSREKKERFSLILESASTNQTSMYLCASSLLREGRDTQYFGPGTRLTVL.

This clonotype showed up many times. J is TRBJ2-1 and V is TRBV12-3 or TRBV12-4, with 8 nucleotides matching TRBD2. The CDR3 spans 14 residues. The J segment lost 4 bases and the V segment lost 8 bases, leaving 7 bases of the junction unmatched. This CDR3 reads CASADTSGYNEQFF. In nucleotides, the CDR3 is TGTGCCAGCGCCGACACTAGCGGTTACAATGAGCAGTTCTTC.

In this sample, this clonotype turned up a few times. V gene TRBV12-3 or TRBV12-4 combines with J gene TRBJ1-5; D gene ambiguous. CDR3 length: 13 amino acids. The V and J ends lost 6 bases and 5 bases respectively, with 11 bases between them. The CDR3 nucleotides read TGTGCCAGCAGCCCTACACTGGATCAGCCCCAGCATTTT. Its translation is CASSPTLDQPQHF.

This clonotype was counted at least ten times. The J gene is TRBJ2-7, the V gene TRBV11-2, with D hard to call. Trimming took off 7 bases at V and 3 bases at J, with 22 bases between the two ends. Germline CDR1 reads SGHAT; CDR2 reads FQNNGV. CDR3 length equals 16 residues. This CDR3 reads CASTYSRDLTYYEQYF. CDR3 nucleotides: TGTGCCAGCACCTATTCCCGAGATTTAACTTACTACGAGCAGTACTTC.

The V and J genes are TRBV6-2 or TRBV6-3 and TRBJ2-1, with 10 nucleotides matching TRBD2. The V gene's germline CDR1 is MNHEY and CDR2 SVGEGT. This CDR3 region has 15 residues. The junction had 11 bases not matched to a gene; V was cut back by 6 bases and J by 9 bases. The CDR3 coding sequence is TGTGCCAGCAGACAACCGGGACTAGCGTTAGGTGAGCAGTTCTTC. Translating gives CASRQPGLALGEQFF.

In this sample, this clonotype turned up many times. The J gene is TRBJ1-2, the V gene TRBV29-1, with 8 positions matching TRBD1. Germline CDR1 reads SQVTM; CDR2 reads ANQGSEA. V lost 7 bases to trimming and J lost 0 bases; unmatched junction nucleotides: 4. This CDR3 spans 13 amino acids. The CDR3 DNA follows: TGCAGCGCCCCGACAGGGGCTAACTATGGCTACACCTTC. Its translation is CSAPTGANYGYTF. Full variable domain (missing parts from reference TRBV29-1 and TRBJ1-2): SAVISQKPSRDICQRGTSLTIQCQVDSQVTMMFWYRQQPGQSLTLIATANQGSEATYESGFVIDKFPISRPNLTFSTLTVSNMSPEDSSIYLCSAPTGANYGYTFGSGTRLTVV.

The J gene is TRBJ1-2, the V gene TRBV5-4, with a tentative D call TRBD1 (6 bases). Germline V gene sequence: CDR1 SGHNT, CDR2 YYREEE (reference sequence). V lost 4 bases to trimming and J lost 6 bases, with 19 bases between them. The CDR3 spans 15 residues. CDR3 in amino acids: CASSPASRGGNGYTF. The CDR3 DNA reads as TGTGCCAGCAGCCCAGCCAGTCGGGGGGGCAATGGCTACACCTTC.

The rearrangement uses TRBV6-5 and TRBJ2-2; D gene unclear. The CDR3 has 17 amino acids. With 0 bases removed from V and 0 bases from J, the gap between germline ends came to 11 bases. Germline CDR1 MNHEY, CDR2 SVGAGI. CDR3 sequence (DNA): TGTGCCAGCAGTTACTCGAGCCTATCCTCGAACACCGGGGAGCTGTTTTTT. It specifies CASSYSSLSSNTGELFF.

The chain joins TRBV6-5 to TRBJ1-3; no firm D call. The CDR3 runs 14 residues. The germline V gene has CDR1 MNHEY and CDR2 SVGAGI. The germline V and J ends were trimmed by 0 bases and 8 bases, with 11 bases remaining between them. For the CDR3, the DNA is TGTGCCAGCAGTTACTCGATGGTCGGTGACACCATATATTTT. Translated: CASSYSMVGDTIYF.

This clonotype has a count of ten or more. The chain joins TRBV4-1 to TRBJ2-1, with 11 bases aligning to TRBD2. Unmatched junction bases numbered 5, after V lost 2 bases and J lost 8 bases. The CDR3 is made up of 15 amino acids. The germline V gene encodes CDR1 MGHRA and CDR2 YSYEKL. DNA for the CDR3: TGCGCCAGCAGCCAACTTGGACTAGCGGGCCATGAGCAGTTCTTC. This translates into CASSQLGLAGHEQFF.

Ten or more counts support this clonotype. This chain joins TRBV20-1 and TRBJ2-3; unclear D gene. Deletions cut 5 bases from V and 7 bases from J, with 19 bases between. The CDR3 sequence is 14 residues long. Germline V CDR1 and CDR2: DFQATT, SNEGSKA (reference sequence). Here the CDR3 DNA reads TGCAGTGCTCCGGCCCAAAGGGTTGGATATACGCAGTATTTT. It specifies CSAPAQRVGYTQYF.

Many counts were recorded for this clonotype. CDR3: CSASGLAAYEQYF. CDR3 nucleotides: TGCAGTGCTAGCGGACTAGCGGCGTACGAGCAGTACTTC. This chain joins TRBV20-1 and TRBJ2-7, with TRBD2 identical over 10 bases. CDR3 size: 13 residues. Trimming cost V 3 bases and J 4 bases; bases outside gene matches: 3. Germline V gene sequence: CDR1 DFQATT, CDR2 SNEGSKA (reference sequence).

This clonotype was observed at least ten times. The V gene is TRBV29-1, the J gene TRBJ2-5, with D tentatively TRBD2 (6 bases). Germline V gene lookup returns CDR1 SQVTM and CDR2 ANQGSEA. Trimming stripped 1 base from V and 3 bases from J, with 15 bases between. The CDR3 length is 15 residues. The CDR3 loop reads CSVEGGDSAKETQYF. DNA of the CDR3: TGCAGCGTTGAAGGGGGGGATAGCGCGAAAGAGACCCAGTACTTC. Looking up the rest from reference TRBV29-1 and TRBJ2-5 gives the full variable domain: SAVISQKPSRDICQRGTSLTIQCQVDSQVTMMFWYRQQPGQSLTLIATANQGSEATYESGFVIDKFPISRPNLTFSTLTVSNMSPEDSSIYLCSVEGGDSAKETQYFGPGTRLLVL.

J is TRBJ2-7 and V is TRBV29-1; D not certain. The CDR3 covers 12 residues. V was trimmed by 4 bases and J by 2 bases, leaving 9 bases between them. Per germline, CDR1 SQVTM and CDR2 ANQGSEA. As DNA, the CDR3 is TGCAGCGTTGTAGACTCAACCTACGAGCAGTACTTC. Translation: CSVVDSTYEQYF.

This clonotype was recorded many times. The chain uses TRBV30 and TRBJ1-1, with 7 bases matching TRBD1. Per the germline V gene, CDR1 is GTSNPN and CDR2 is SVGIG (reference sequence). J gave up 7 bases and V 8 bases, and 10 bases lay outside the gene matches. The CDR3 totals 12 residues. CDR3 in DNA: TGTGCCGGGGACAGCCTGGGGAGTGAAGCTTTCTTT. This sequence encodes CAGDSLGSEAFF.

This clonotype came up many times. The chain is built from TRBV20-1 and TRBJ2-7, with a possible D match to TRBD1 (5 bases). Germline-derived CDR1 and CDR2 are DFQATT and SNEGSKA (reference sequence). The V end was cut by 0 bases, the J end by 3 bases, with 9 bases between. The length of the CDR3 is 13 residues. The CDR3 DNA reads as TGCAGTGCTAGAGATCTAGACAGCTACGAGCAGTACTTC. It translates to CSARDLDSYEQYF.

This CDR3 reads CASSLDGQGDTQYF. The CDR3 nucleotides are TGTGCCAGCAGCCTCGACGGTCAGGGAGATACGCAGTATTTT. The rearrangement joins TRBV3-1 to TRBJ2-3; D perhaps matches TRBD1 (5 bases). Trimming cost V 4 bases and J 5 bases, with 13 bases left between them. Germline V lookup: CDR1 LGHDT, CDR2 YNNKEL (reference sequence). The CDR3 covers 14 residues.

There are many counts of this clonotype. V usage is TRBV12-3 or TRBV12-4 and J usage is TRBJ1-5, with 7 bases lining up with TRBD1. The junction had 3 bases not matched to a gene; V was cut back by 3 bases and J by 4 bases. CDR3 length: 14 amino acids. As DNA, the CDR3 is TGTGCCAGCAGTTTTACAGGGGAAAATCAGCCCCAGCATTTT. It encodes CASSFTGENQPQHF.

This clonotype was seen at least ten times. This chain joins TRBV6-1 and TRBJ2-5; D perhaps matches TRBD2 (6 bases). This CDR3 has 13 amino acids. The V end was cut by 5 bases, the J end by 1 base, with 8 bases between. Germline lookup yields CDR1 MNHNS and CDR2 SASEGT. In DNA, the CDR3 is TGTGCCAGCAGTCGGGGACTCCAAGAGACCCAGTACTTC. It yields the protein CASSRGLQETQYF.